This T cell receptor (beta chain) was recovered during a study of blood T cell repertoires in COVID-19. Study in general: Specimens from acute and convalescent COVID-19 originated in the United States, Italy and Spain. Sources were T cells, B-cell-depleted T cells, or PBMCs; the material itself was cDNA or gDNA.

In this sample, this clone turned up a few times. In the study's own analysis: Using reference gene primer amplification, nucleated cell counts were estimated. Repertoires were generated with immunoSEQ multiplex PCR, while TCRdb's copy carries only in-frame clones and drops some. V and J calls plus clone size are reproduced from that table; the DNA served to infer D and trimming. The table records 150,000 to 180,000 clones, 76% of them present only once. The clonotype was recovered from a woman of 80 years or more with acute or convalescent COVID-19. The material sequenced was peripheral blood.

CDR3 nucleotides: TGTGCCAGCGCCGACCTCCGGGATTCATACAATGAGCAGTTCTTC. Translation gives CASADLRDSYNEQFF. The chain recombines TRBV6-5 with TRBJ2-1, with a weak D call TRBD2 (5 bases). V lost 8 bases to trimming and J lost 4 bases, with 18 bases between them. Germline CDR1 reads MNHEY; CDR2 reads SVGAGI. The length of the CDR3 is 15 residues.